This TCR beta chain was recovered during a study of radiotherapy plus CTLA-4 blockade in lung cancer. The CDR3 consists of 14 residues. CDR1 and CDR2 (germline): MNHNS, SASEGT. The study, taken as a whole, reports: Reported findings show early blood T cell clone dynamics, with interferon-beta, best predicted response.

Note on this clone: Its antigen is unknown.

The study treated chemo-refractory metastatic non-small-cell lung cancer patients with focal radiation plus ipilimumab CTLA-4 blockade. TCRdb keeps only in-frame clones here, not all; method: immunoSEQ multiplex PCR. Among tens of thousands of clones, roughly four fifths were seen once, and the ten largest hold around 4.8%. V gene TRBV6-1 combines with J gene TRBJ2-5; D might be TRBD1 (6 bases). The better agreement between TRBJ2-7 and the DNA end casts doubt on the J call. The receptor was isolated from a human donor with non-small cell lung cancer whose response to radiotherapy plus ipilimumab could not be evaluated. The specimen comprised peripheral blood, sampled from a patient treated with radiotherapy plus ipilimumab. The CDR3: CASRQGTWVYEQYF. For the CDR3, the DNA is TGTGCCAGCAGGCAGGGGACCTGGGTCTACGAGCAGTACTTC.